The 20 T cell receptor beta chains listed next were all sequenced from one sample in a study of metastatic and nonmetastatic thyroid tumors. There were no patients who had received any treatment before thyroid surgery. TCRdb re-analyzed the PCR reads using MiXCR. The sample includes some 14,000 clones, roughly 12% of them seen just once. Sequencing was done on a sample of blood. The receptor source for this set is a female donor with papillary thyroid cancer or a benign thyroid nodule (not recorded which). Some clones in this sample may be carry-over from other donors' samples.

The sample holds many counts of this clone. The gene calls are TRBV20-1 and TRBJ1-6; D uncertain. The CDR3 has 15 amino acids. Trimming removed 3 bases from V and 0 bases from J, with 9 bases in between. Germline V gene lookup returns CDR1 DFQATT and CDR2 SNEGSKA (reference sequence). The CDR3: CSARSEYSYNSPLHF. CDR3 sequence (DNA): TGCAGTGCTAGGAGTGAATACTCCTATAATTCACCCCTCCACTTT.

This clone appeared many times. The chain recombines TRBV12-3 or TRBV12-4 with TRBJ1-6; 7 nucleotides match TRBD1. With V trimmed by 5 bases and J by 11 bases, 9 bases remained unmatched. The CDR3 loop spans 14 amino acids. CDR3 sequence: CASSRAGGKTPLHF. CDR3 DNA: TGTGCCAGCAGTAGGGCAGGGGGTAAGACACCCCTCCACTTT.

This clone was recorded many times. The chain uses TRBV11-3 and TRBJ2-1, with 13 bases fitting TRBD2. The CDR3 is 16 amino acids. Germline lookup yields CDR1 SGHNT and CDR2 YENEEA. V shed 5 bases and J 8 bases; nucleotides not matched to a gene: 9. The CDR3 is CASSAAGTSGTHEQFF. In DNA form, the CDR3 reads TGTGCCAGCAGCGCGGCCGGGACTAGCGGGACCCATGAGCAGTTCTTC.

This clone appeared many times. The chain uses TRBV6-2 or TRBV6-3 and TRBJ2-2; D is ambiguous. Trimming shortened V by 2 bases and J by 3 bases, and 4 bases separated the two germline ends. CDR1 and CDR2 (germline): MNHEY, SVGEGT. The CDR3 spans 13 residues. CDR3 loop: CASSYRDTGELFF. CDR3 nucleotides: TGTGCCAGCAGTTACAGGGACACCGGGGAGCTGTTTTTT.

This clone was observed at least ten times. The chain uses TRBV27 and TRBJ2-3, with no clear D. CDR1 and CDR2 from the germline V gene are MNHEY and SMNVEV (reference sequence). The V and J ends lost 6 bases and 0 bases respectively, with 7 bases between them. The CDR3 runs to 13 residues. The CDR3 sequence: CASRSTSTDTQYF. In DNA form, the CDR3 reads TGTGCCAGCAGGTCAACTAGCACAGATACGCAGTATTTT.

This clone was seen repeatedly, ten times or more. This chain uses TRBV3-1 with TRBJ2-7; 11 bases agree with TRBD2. CDR3 length equals 13 residues. Germline V gene lookup returns CDR1 LGHDT and CDR2 YNNKEL (reference sequence). J was trimmed by 5 bases and V by 6 bases; bases with no gene match: 3. CDR3 amino acids: CASSLGLADEQYF. In DNA, the CDR3 is TGTGCCAGCAGTCTGGGACTAGCGGACGAGCAGTACTTC.

By proportion, this clone is medium-sized. The chain joins TRBV12-3 or TRBV12-4 to TRBJ2-7; D could derive from TRBD1 or TRBD2 (5 bases each). V shed 5 bases and J shed 10 bases, with 18 bases lying between them. This CDR3 contains 13 residues. DNA of the CDR3: TGTGCCAGCAGTAGTTTAGTGGGACGAGATCAGTACTTC. This sequence encodes CASSSLVGRDQYF.

This clone was seen repeatedly, ten times or more. The chain recombines TRBV28 with TRBJ1-1; no firm D call. The CDR3 loop spans 15 amino acids. From germline, CDR1 is MDHEN and CDR2 SYDVKM. V lost 4 bases and J 2 bases, leaving 14 bases between the germline ends. CDR3 sequence: CASSSPSEGNTEAFF. CDR3 DNA sequence: TGTGCCAGCAGTTCCCCGAGTGAGGGAAACACTGAAGCTTTCTTT.

This clone is medium-sized in the sample. The rearrangement joins TRBV28 to TRBJ1-2; D ambiguous. Germline V CDR1 and CDR2: MDHEN, SYDVKM. Deletions cut 7 bases from V and 4 bases from J, with 19 bases between. This CDR3 has 15 residues. The chain's CDR3 is CASTPTPRVGYGYTF. DNA of the CDR3: TGTGCCAGCACCCCGACCCCCCGGGTTGGCTATGGCTACACCTTC.

Note on this clone: This sequence may be a read error, since a much larger clone differs from it by one base. The rearrangement uses TRBV5-4 and TRBJ2-7; TRBD2 matches 16 bases. Germline lookup yields CDR1 SGHNT and CDR2 YYREEE (reference sequence). The CDR3 is 17 amino acids. V dropped 2 bases and J dropped 2; count of bases not matched to a gene: 4. This CDR3 is CASSLQGLAGGPYEQYF. DNA of the CDR3: TGTGCCAGCAGCTTACAGGGACTAGCGGGAGGGCCCTACGAGCAGTACTTC.

This clone showed up just a few times. The CDR3 region is CASGEGGTHYEQYF. DNA of the CDR3: TGTGCCAGCGGGGAAGGCGGGACGCACTACGAGCAGTACTTC. The chain couples TRBV6-1 to TRBJ2-7; D might be TRBD2 (6 bases). The CDR3 is 14 residues long. The V end lost 8 bases, the J end lost 3 bases, and 17 bases lay between the germline ends. Germline values: CDR1 MNHNS, CDR2 SASEGT.

The genes are TRBV6-2 or TRBV6-3 and TRBJ2-2, with D possibly being TRBD1 (7 bases). The CDR3 has 18 amino acids. Trimming left V 7 bases short and J 0 bases short, with 21 bases between. CDR1 and CDR2 from the germline V gene are MNHEY and SVGEGT. The CDR3 here is CASTTMGGQRTNTGELFF. CDR3 bases: TGTGCCAGCACCACTATGGGGGGACAGCGGACGAACACCGGGGAGCTGTTTTTT.

The table lists this clone with a few counts. The J gene is TRBJ1-1, the V gene TRBV2; no definite D call. V gave up 6 bases and J gave up 7 bases, with 9 bases separating them. The CDR3 has 11 amino acids. Germline V gene sequence: CDR1 SNHLY, CDR2 FYNNEI. In DNA form, the CDR3 reads TGTGCCAGCAGCCAGGCCGATGAAGCTTTCTTT. This translates into CASSQADEAFF. Filled out from reference TRBV2 and TRBJ1-1, the complete variable domain reads EPEVTQTPSHQVTQMGQEVILRCVPISNHLYFYWYRQILGQKVEFLVSFYNNEISEKSEIFDDQFSVERPDGSNFTLKIRSTKLEDSAMYFCASSQADEAFFGQGTRLTVV.

This clone was counted a few times. V usage is TRBV2 and J usage is TRBJ2-3, with TRBD1 identical over 7 bases. The CDR3 covers 15 residues. J lost 3 bases, V lost 7 bases, and 10 bases had no gene match. Germline values: CDR1 SNHLY, CDR2 FYNNEI. The CDR3 nucleotides read TGTGCCAGCATGCTCAAGACAGGGAATACAGATACGCAGTATTTT. Protein: CASMLKTGNTDTQYF. The variable domain in full, with the rest retrieved from reference TRBV2 and TRBJ2-3, is EPEVTQTPSHQVTQMGQEVILRCVPISNHLYFYWYRQILGQKVEFLVSFYNNEISEKSEIFDDQFSVERPDGSNFTLKIRSTKLEDSAMYFCASMLKTGNTDTQYFGPGTRLTVL.

This clone is medium-sized in the sample. V and J are TRBV2 and TRBJ2-3, with 7 bases aligning to TRBD2. Germline V gives CDR1 SNHLY, CDR2 FYNNEI. Losses at the gene ends were 0 bases for V and 11 bases for J; bases not matched to a gene: 2. CDR3 length: 12 amino acids. The CDR3 loop is CASSEALAEQYF. The CDR3 DNA is TGTGCCAGCAGTGAAGCGCTAGCGGAGCAGTATTTT.

There are a few counts of this clone. The gene calls are TRBV28 and TRBJ1-2; 11 bases agree with TRBD1. V lost 4 bases to trimming and J lost 6 bases; unmatched junction nucleotides: 7. The CDR3 runs to 15 residues. Germline assignment: CDR1 MDHEN and CDR2 SYDVKM. CDR3: CASSSSGTGGDGYTF. The CDR3 nucleotides are TGTGCCAGCAGTTCGTCAGGGACAGGGGGAGATGGCTACACCTTC.

This clone has a count of ten or more. The V and J genes are TRBV7-2 and TRBJ2-3, with 10 bases fitting TRBD2. Germline-derived CDR1 and CDR2 are SGHTA and FQGNSA. The CDR3 contains 16 residues. V was clipped by 6 bases and J by 2 bases; unmatched bases: 8. The CDR3 bases are TGTGCCAGCAGTTCTCGTAGCGGGGGGCTCACAGATACGCAGTATTTT. Protein sequence: CASSSRSGGLTDTQYF.

This clone is labeled as medium-sized (0.01 to 0.1%). The chain is built from TRBV6-1 and TRBJ2-5; TRBD1 matches 11 bases. After removal of 10 bases from V and 4 bases from J, the junction contained 14 bases not matched to a gene. Germline values: CDR1 MNHNS, CDR2 SASEGT. The length of the CDR3 is 16 residues. The CDR3 loop reads CATLYNGQGAVETQYF. The CDR3 bases are TGTGCCACCCTATATAACGGACAGGGGGCAGTAGAGACCCAGTACTTC.

This clone was recorded many times. V is TRBV7-6 and J is TRBJ2-3, with D perhaps TRBD1 or TRBD2 (6 bases each). The CDR3 totals 14 residues. CDR1 SGHVS and CDR2 FNYEAQ come from the germline V gene. V lost 0 bases and J 5 bases, leaving 9 bases between the germline ends. The CDR3 here is CASSLAGGQDTQYF. The CDR3, as DNA: TGTGCCAGCAGCTTAGCGGGGGGACAAGATACGCAGTATTTT. Variable domain in full (rest from reference TRBV7-6 and TRBJ2-3): GAGVSQSPRYKVTKRGQDVALRCDPISGHVSLYWYRQALGQGPEFLTYFNYEAQQDKSGLPNDRFSAERPEGSISTLTIQRTEQRDSAMYRCASSLAGGQDTQYFGPGTRLTVL.

The chain has TRBV19 and TRBJ2-5; TRBD2 aligns across 9 bases. After removal of 6 bases from V and 2 bases from J, the junction contained 1 base not matched to a gene. This CDR3 is built from 13 residues. Germline CDR1 and CDR2: LNHDA and SQIVND (reference sequence). The CDR3 here is CASRTSGQETQYF. For the CDR3, the DNA is TGTGCCAGTAGGACTAGCGGACAAGAGACCCAGTACTTC.